The next 21 T cell receptor beta chains were all read from a single sample in a study of blood T cell repertoires in COVID-19. The data were produced by immunoSEQ multiplex PCR, yet TCRdb's version contains in-frame clones alone and is incomplete. The sample includes about 480,000 clones, roughly 88% of them seen just once. Sequenced sample: PBMCs or T cells enriched from blood (not recorded which). The receptors were sampled from a woman in her 40s who had recovered from COVID-19.

The chain is built from TRBV28 and TRBJ1-1; no definite D call. The V end was cut by 1 base, the J end by 0 bases, with 9 bases between. The CDR3 spans 15 residues. The germline V gene encodes CDR1 MDHEN and CDR2 SYDVKM. CDR3 sequence: CASSLSVSMNTEAFF. The DNA of the CDR3 is TGTGCCAGCAGTTTATCTGTGAGCATGAACACTGAAGCTTTCTTT.

This clone was observed a single time. The V call is TRBV5-1, the J call TRBJ2-1; tentatively, D is TRBD2 (6 bases). Trimming took off 4 bases at V and 6 bases at J, with 17 bases between the two ends. Germline V gene data show CDR1 as SGHRS and CDR2 as YFSETQ. The CDR3 spans 15 residues. In DNA form, the CDR3 reads TGCGCCAGCAGCGTGGGGGACTTCACAGGCAATGAGCAGTTCTTC. This sequence encodes CASSVGDFTGNEQFF.

This chain links TRBV19 with TRBJ1-1, with no clear D. V shed 2 bases and J shed 5 bases, with 15 bases lying between them. Germline V gene data show CDR1 as LNHDA and CDR2 as SQIVND (reference sequence). The CDR3 has 15 residues. The CDR3: CASSISLSRITEAFF. In DNA form, the CDR3 reads TGTGCCAGTAGTATATCTCTTTCGCGGATAACTGAAGCTTTCTTT.

This clone was seen once. The chain recombines TRBV19 with TRBJ1-3, with D perhaps matching TRBD1 (6 bases). The CDR3 has 15 residues. V was clipped by 3 bases and J by 0 bases, with 9 bases between them. Germline CDR1 LNHDA, CDR2 SQIVND (reference sequence). CDR3 sequence: CASSMDSYSGNTIYF. Here the CDR3 DNA reads TGTGCCAGTAGTATGGACAGTTACTCTGGAAACACCATATATTTT.

The J gene is TRBJ1-1, the V gene TRBV6-5; possible D gene TRBD1, 5 bases. Trimming cost V 2 bases and J 11 bases, with 12 bases left between them. This CDR3 has 12 amino acids. Germline values: CDR1 MNHEY, CDR2 SVGAGI. The CDR3 region has the DNA TGTGCCAGCAGTTACGGCGGGGGGATCGCTTTCTTT. Its protein product is CASSYGGGIAFF.

This chain joins TRBV2 and TRBJ1-1; D ambiguous. The CDR3 is made up of 14 amino acids. Germline V gene sequence: CDR1 SNHLY, CDR2 FYNNEI. The ends were cut back, 5 bases at V and 0 bases at J, with 10 bases in the middle. CDR3 bases: TGTGCCAGCAGTCCCAGGAGGTTGAACACTGAAGCTTTCTTT. It yields the protein CASSPRRLNTEAFF.

This chain uses TRBV27 with TRBJ2-7; a weak D match, TRBD2 (6 bases). Germline loops: CDR1 MNHEY, CDR2 SMNVEV (reference sequence). Trimming pared 6 bases from V and 0 bases from J, leaving 24 bases between. CDR3 length equals 18 residues. The CDR3 protein is CASSPEGWRQPPSYEQYF. Here the CDR3 DNA reads TGTGCCAGCAGCCCGGAGGGGTGGAGACAGCCACCCTCCTACGAGCAGTACTTC.

The chain has TRBV25-1 and TRBJ1-1, with D unclear. The CDR3 is 13 amino acids. Germline CDR1 is MGHDK and CDR2 is SYGVNS. Trimming removed 5 bases from V and 1 base from J, with 8 bases in between. As DNA, the CDR3 is TGTGCCAGCAGTCGAACAGCGAACACTGAAGCTTTCTTT. Residues: CASSRTANTEAFF.

V is TRBV19 and J is TRBJ1-1; D gene uncertain. Germline CDR1 is LNHDA and CDR2 is SQIVND (reference sequence). V lost 3 bases, J lost 0 bases, and 8 bases lay in between. The length of the CDR3 is 14 residues. Written as DNA, the CDR3 is TGTGCCAGTAGTATTGGTTACATGAACACTGAAGCTTTCTTT. Protein product: CASSIGYMNTEAFF.

The J gene is TRBJ2-7, the V gene TRBV30; D is undetermined. Germline V gene data show CDR1 as GTSNPN and CDR2 as SVGIG (reference sequence). V was shortened by 2 bases and J by 1 base, with 6 bases between the two germline ends. This CDR3 comprises 12 residues. CDR3 nucleotides: TGTGCCTGGAGTAGGAGTTCCTACGAGCAGTACTTC. It yields the protein CAWSRSSYEQYF.

In its sample, this clone was seen once. The chain links TRBV13 to TRBJ2-1, with 10 positions matching TRBD2. The CDR3 loop spans 15 amino acids. After removal of 5 bases from V and 8 bases from J, the junction contained 9 bases not matched to a gene. Germline values: CDR1 PRHDT, CDR2 FYEKMQ (reference sequence). CDR3 loop: CASSLAGANMYEQFF. CDR3 nucleotide sequence: TGTGCCAGCAGCCTAGCGGGAGCTAATATGTATGAGCAGTTCTTC.

This clone turned up a few times. The chain combines TRBV27 with TRBJ2-2; D possibly corresponds to TRBD2 (6 bases). The V gene lost 2 bases and the J gene lost 2 bases, with 12 bases spanning the gap. Germline V lookup: CDR1 MNHEY, CDR2 SMNVEV (reference sequence). The CDR3 runs to 16 residues. In DNA form, the CDR3 reads TGTGCCAGCAGTTTAGCTAACGGGGGAAACACCGGGGAGCTGTTTTTT. Protein product: CASSLANGGNTGELFF.

This chain uses TRBV6-5 with TRBJ1-3; D is unclear. Germline V CDR1 and CDR2: MNHEY, SVGAGI. Between the trimmed V and J ends, which lost 0 bases and 0 bases, there was a span of 6 bases. The CDR3 extends over 15 amino acids. The CDR3, as DNA: TGTGCCAGCAGTTACTCTACGAGCTCTGGAAACACCATATATTTT. Protein: CASSYSTSSGNTIYF.

This chain connects TRBV14 to TRBJ2-2; the D is unclear. This CDR3 contains 14 residues. V was pared by 4 bases and J by 4 bases, with 10 bases between. CDR1 and CDR2 from the germline V gene are SGHDN and FVKESK. This CDR3 reads CASSPSWPTGELFF. In DNA form, the CDR3 reads TGTGCCAGCAGCCCCTCCTGGCCCACCGGGGAGCTGTTTTTT.

The chain combines TRBV7-6 with TRBJ2-7; TRBD1 is a possible D gene (8 bases). The germline V gene has CDR1 SGHVS and CDR2 FNYEAQ. The V gene lost 1 base and the J gene lost 3 bases, with 16 bases spanning the gap. The CDR3 extends over 16 amino acids. Here the CDR3 reads CASSLGSRGTGYEQYF. CDR3 nucleotide sequence: TGTGCCAGCAGCTTAGGATCGCGGGGGACAGGCTACGAGCAGTACTTC.

Only one count was recorded for this clone. The V gene is TRBV20-1, the J gene TRBJ1-1; 7 nucleotides align to TRBD1. The CDR3 covers 15 residues. The germline gives CDR1 DFQATT, CDR2 SNEGSKA (reference sequence). Losses at the gene ends were 3 bases for V and 0 bases for J; bases not matched to a gene: 7. The chain's CDR3 is CSASPQGSVNTEAFF. In nucleotides, the CDR3 is TGCAGTGCTAGTCCACAGGGGTCCGTGAACACTGAAGCTTTCTTT.

The J gene is TRBJ1-2, the V gene TRBV4-2; D is unclear. The germline gives CDR1 LGHNA, CDR2 YNFKEQ. Between the trimmed V and J ends, which lost 4 bases and 2 bases, there was a span of 11 bases. The CDR3 is 14 amino acids. The CDR3 sequence: CASSRANPNYGYTF. The CDR3 bases are TGTGCCAGCAGCCGAGCGAATCCGAACTATGGCTACACCTTC.

The chain combines TRBV5-4 with TRBJ1-1; 9 bases align to TRBD1. V lost 1 base and J lost 1; bases outside the gene matches: 11. The CDR3 is made up of 18 amino acids. From germline, CDR1 is SGHNT and CDR2 YYREEE (reference sequence). In DNA, the CDR3 is TGTGCCAGCAGCTTGAAAGGGACAGGGAATTGGTGGAACACTGAAGCTTTCTTT. Protein sequence: CASSLKGTGNWWNTEAFF.

The rearrangement uses TRBV10-3 and TRBJ2-5, with 8 positions matching TRBD1. CDR1 and CDR2 from the germline V gene are ENHRY and SYGVKD. The CDR3 runs to 15 residues. The trim removed 2 bases at V and 5 bases at J, leaving 7 bases unmatched. In DNA, the CDR3 is TGTGCCATCAGTGAGGCAGGACAGGGTTTGGAGACCCAGTACTTC. Amino acid sequence: CAISEAGQGLETQYF.

This chain joins TRBV6-5 and TRBJ1-1; TRBD1 aligns across 7 bases. The CDR3 is 12 residues long. The germline V gene has CDR1 MNHEY and CDR2 SVGAGI. The V segment lost 5 bases and the J segment 11 bases; nucleotides outside the gene matches: 8. The CDR3 nucleotides are TGTGCCAGCAGTAGGACAGGTCTGGGGGCTTTCTTT. This encodes CASSRTGLGAFF.

The chain employs TRBV20-1 and TRBJ2-7; D gene unclear. Germline V gives CDR1 DFQATT, CDR2 SNEGSKA (reference sequence). Trimming cost V 3 bases and J 7 bases, with 19 bases left between them. The CDR3 is 14 residues long. CDR3 nucleotides: TGCAGTGCTAGTTTTACATGGGCGCGCGCGGAGCAGTACTTC. Translated, it gives CSASFTWARAEQYF.